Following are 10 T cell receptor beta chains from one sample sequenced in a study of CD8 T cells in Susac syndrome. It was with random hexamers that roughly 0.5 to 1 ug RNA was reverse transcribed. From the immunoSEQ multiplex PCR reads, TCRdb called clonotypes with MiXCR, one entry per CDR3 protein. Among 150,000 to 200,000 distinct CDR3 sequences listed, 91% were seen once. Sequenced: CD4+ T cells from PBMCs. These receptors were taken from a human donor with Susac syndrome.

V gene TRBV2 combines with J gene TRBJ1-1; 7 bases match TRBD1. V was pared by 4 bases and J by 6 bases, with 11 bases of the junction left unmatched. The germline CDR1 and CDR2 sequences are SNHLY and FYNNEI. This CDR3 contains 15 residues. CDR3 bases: TGTGCCAGCAGTGCCCTTGGGACAGCGAGCGCTGAAGCTTTCTTT. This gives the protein CASSALGTASAEAFF.

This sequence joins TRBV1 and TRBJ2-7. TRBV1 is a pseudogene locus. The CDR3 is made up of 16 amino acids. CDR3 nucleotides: TGCACCAGCAGCCAAGATAATCCGGACGGAAATTACGAGCAGTACTTC. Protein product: CTSSQDNPDGNYEQYF.

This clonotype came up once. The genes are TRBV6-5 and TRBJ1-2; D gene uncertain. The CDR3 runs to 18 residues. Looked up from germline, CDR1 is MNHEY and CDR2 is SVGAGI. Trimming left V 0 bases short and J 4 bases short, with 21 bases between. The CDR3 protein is CASSYSRLARPYSYGYTF. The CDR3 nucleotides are TGTGCCAGCAGTTACTCGAGGTTGGCTAGGCCTTATAGCTATGGCTACACCTTC.

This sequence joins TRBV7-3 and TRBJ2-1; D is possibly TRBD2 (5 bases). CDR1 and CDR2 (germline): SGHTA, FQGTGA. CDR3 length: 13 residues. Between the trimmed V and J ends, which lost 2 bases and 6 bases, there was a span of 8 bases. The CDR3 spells CASSLSRGNEQFF. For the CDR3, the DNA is TGTGCCAGCAGCTTATCACGGGGCAATGAGCAGTTCTTC.

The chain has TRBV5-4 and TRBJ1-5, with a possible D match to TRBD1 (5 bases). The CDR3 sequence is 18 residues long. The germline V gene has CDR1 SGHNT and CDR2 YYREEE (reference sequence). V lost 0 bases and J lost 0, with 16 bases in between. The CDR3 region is CASSLVGLAPSSNQPQHF. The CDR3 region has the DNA TGTGCCAGCAGCTTGGTGGGACTTGCACCCAGTAGCAATCAGCCCCAGCATTTT. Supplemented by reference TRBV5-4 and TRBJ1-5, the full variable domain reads ETGVTQSPTHLIKTRGQQVTLRCSSQSGHNTVSWYQQALGQGPQFIFQYYREEENGRGNFPPRFSGLQFPNYSSELNVNALELDDSALYLCASSLVGLAPSSNQPQHFGDGTRLSIL.

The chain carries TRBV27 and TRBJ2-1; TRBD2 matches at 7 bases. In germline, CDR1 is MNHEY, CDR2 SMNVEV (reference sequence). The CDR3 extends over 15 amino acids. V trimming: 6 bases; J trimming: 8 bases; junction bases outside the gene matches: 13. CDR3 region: CASSPLTAGEYEQFF. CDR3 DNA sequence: TGTGCCAGCAGCCCATTAACGGCGGGGGAATATGAGCAGTTCTTC.

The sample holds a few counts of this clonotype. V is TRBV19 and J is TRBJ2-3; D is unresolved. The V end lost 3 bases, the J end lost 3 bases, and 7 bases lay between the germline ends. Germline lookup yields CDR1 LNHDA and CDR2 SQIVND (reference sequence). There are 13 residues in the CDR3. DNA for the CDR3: TGTGCCAGTAGTATGGGGATAACAGATACGCAGTATTTT. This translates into CASSMGITDTQYF.

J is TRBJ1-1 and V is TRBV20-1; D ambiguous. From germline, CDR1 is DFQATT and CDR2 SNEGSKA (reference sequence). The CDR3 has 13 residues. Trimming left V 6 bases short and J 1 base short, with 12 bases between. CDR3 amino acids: CSARKGRNTEAFF. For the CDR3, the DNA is TGCAGTGCAAGGAAAGGGAGGAACACTGAAGCTTTCTTT.

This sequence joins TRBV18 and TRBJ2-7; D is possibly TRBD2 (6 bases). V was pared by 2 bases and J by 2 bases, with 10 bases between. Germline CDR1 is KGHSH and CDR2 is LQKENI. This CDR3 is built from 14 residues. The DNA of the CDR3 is TGTGCCAGCTCACCAGGGGACTGGCCCTACGAGCAGTACTTC. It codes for CASSPGDWPYEQYF.

CDR3 in amino acids: CATRRSSYNEQFF. CDR3 DNA sequence: TGTGCCACCCGACGGAGCTCCTACAATGAGCAGTTCTTC. The chain uses TRBV10-3 and TRBJ2-1; D remains unclear. Germline CDR1 ENHRY, CDR2 SYGVKD. V was cut by 10 bases and J by 0 bases, with 10 bases left in between. CDR3 length: 13 residues.